This T cell receptor (beta chain) was identified during a study of cytomegalovirus exposure and HLA in healthy donors. The germline gives CDR1 SGHTA, CDR2 FQGTGA. The V and J ends lost 1 base and 1 base respectively, with 16 bases between them. There are 17 residues in the CDR3. Profiled with immunoSEQ multiplex PCR; TCRdb holds only in-frame clones, not every one. The table lists 100,000 to 150,000 clones, about 96% of them singletons, with 1.7% in the top ten. The specimen was PBMCs. The sequence came from a young man in good health and CMV-seronegative. The chain employs TRBV7-3 and TRBJ2-5; D remains ambiguous. The CDR3 sequence is CASSLNSPLGFQETQYF. Written as DNA, the CDR3 is TGTGCCAGCAGCTTAAACTCCCCGCTAGGTTTCCAAGAGACCCAGTACTTC.